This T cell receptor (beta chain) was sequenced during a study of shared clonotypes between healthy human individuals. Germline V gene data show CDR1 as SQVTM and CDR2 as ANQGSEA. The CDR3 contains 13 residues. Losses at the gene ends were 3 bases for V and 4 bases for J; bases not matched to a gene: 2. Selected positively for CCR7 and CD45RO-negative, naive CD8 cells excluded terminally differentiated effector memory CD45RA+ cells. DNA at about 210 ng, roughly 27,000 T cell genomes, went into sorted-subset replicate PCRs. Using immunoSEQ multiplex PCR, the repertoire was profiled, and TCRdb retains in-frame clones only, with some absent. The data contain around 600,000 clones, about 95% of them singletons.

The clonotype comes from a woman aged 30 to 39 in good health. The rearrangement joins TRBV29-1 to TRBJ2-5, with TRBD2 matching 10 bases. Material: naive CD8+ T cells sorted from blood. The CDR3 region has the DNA TGCAGCGTTGAGCTAGCGGGAGTAGAGACCCAGTACTTC. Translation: CSVELAGVETQYF.